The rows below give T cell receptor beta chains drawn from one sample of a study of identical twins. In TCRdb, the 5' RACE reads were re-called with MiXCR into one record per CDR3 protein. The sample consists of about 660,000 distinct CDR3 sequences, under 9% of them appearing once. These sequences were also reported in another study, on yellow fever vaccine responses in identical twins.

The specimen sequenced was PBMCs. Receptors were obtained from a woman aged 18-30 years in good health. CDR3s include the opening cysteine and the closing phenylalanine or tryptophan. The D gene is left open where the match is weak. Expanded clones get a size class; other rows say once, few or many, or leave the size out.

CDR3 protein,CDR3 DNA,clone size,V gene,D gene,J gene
CASSQRMMEDTQYF,TGCGCCAGCAGCCAAAGGATGATGGAGGATACGCAGTATTTT,many,TRBV4-1,.,TRBJ2-3
CASMYTGGSGNTIYF,TGTGCCAGCATGTATACAGGGGGCTCTGGAAACACCATATATTTT,few,TRBV28,TRBD1,TRBJ1-3
CASSSQTGVYGETQYF,TGCGCCAGCAGCTCGCAGACAGGGGTCTACGGCGAGACCCAGTACTTC,many,TRBV5-1,TRBD1,TRBJ2-5
CSVGRMFQETQYF,TGCAGCGTTGGACGGATGTTCCAAGAGACCCAGTACTTC,many,TRBV29-1,.,TRBJ2-5
CASSLDLSGPLHF,TGTGCCAGCAGCTTAGACTTGTCCGGACCCCTCCACTTT,.,TRBV7-9,.,TRBJ1-6
CSARDSTLTDTQYF,TGCAGTGCTAGAGACTCAACCCTGACAGATACGCAGTATTTT,.,TRBV20-1,.,TRBJ2-3
CNTRDNEQFF,TGCAATACCAGGGACAATGAGCAGTTCTTC,.,TRBV20-1,.,TRBJ2-1
CASSEYGRGVQETQYF,TGCGCCAGCAGCGAGTATGGGCGGGGGGTCCAAGAGACCCAGTACTTC,few,TRBV5-1,TRBD2,TRBJ2-5
CASSLGLIGGTEQYF,TGTGCCAGCAGCTTAGGCCTCATCGGCGGCACCGAGCAGTACTTC,.,TRBV11-2,.,TRBJ2-7
CSAEVGVEGGELFF,TGCAGCGCAGAGGTAGGGGTGGAAGGCGGGGAGCTGTTTTTT,.,TRBV29-1,.,TRBJ2-2
CASSGDRLKETQYF,TGTGCCAGCAGCGGGGACAGGTTAAAAGAGACCCAGTACTTC,few,TRBV2,TRBD1,TRBJ2-5
CASSLAPGAYEQYF,TGTGCCAGCAGTTTAGCTCCTGGGGCATACGAGCAGTACTTC,many,TRBV27,.,TRBJ2-7
CASTGTSPQSSYNEQFF,TGTGCCAGTACCGGGACCTCCCCTCAGAGCTCCTACAATGAGCAGTTCTTC,.,TRBV12-3/TRBV12-4,.,TRBJ2-1
CSARGTDYHHLPSDTQYF,TGCAGTGCTAGGGGTACCGACTACCACCACTTACCCTCAGATACGCAGTATTTT,.,TRBV20-1,.,TRBJ2-3
CASSETGGRLMGYTF,TGTGCCAGCAGCGAAACAGGGGGCCGGTTGATGGGCTACACCTTC,few,TRBV6-1,TRBD1,TRBJ1-2
CSASRTFTEAFF,TGCAGTGCTAGTCGGACATTCACTGAAGCTTTCTTT,.,TRBV20-1,.,TRBJ1-1
CASSQSGAGNEQFF,TGTGCCAGCAGCCAATCGGGAGCCGGAAATGAGCAGTTCTTC,many,TRBV3-1,.,TRBJ2-1
CASSPSGYYGYTF,TGTGCCAGCAGCCCTTCAGGGTATTATGGCTACACCTTC,few,TRBV7-2,.,TRBJ1-2
CSVEDPTEGNYEQYF,TGCAGCGTTGAAGATCCGACGGAGGGCAACTACGAGCAGTACTTC,.,TRBV29-1,.,TRBJ2-7
CASWAGADVLTF,TGTGCCAGCTGGGCCGGGGCGGACGTCCTGACTTTC,.,TRBV7-8,.,TRBJ2-6
CASSSTGLTSGEQYF,TGTGCCAGCAGCTCTACGGGCCTTACCTCAGGCGAGCAGTACTTC,many,TRBV7-8,.,TRBJ2-7
CASSQEWLAGPTNTGELFF,TGTGCCAGCAGCCAAGAATGGCTAGCGGGGCCTACGAACACCGGGGAGCTGTTTTTT,few,TRBV4-2,TRBD2,TRBJ2-2
CASSLDTTAQETQYF,TGTGCCAGCAGCTTAGATACCACTGCCCAAGAGACCCAGTACTTC,.,TRBV7-9,.,TRBJ2-5
CASSIVGSGETQYF,TGTGCCAGTAGTATAGTGGGGTCGGGGGAGACCCAGTACTTC,.,TRBV19,.,TRBJ2-5
CSARGLRRMEAFF,TGCAGTGCTAGGGGCCTTAGGAGGATGGAAGCTTTCTTT,few,TRBV20-1,.,TRBJ1-1
CSALRAGTNTEAFF,TGCAGTGCTCTGCGGGCCGGGACGAACACTGAAGCTTTCTTT,.,TRBV20-1,.,TRBJ1-1
CASSLIPGTGFETQYF,TGCGCCAGCAGCTTGATACCAGGGACAGGGTTCGAGACCCAGTACTTC,few,TRBV5-1,TRBD1,TRBJ2-5
CASSQDSSGIEQYF,TGCGCCAGCAGCCAAGATTCTAGCGGGATAGAGCAGTACTTC,few,TRBV4-3,TRBD2,TRBJ2-7
CSTWGGSSYEQYF,TGCAGTACGTGGGGGGGGAGCTCCTACGAGCAGTACTTC,.,TRBV20-1,TRBD2,TRBJ2-7
CASSQGEGQPQHF,TGTGCCAGCAGCCAAGGGGAGGGTCAGCCCCAGCATTTT,.,TRBV7-3,.,TRBJ1-5
CASSDPGGAEGTQYF,TGTGCCAGCAGTGACCCCGGGGGGGCGGAAGGGACCCAGTACTTC,few,TRBV2,TRBD2,TRBJ2-5
CSVLTTEGEFSEAFF,TGCAGCGTCCTCACGACGGAAGGGGAATTCAGCGAAGCTTTCTTT,few,TRBV29-1,.,TRBJ1-1
CASSLGEVGRVYNEQFF,TGCGCCAGCAGCTTGGGGGAAGTCGGGAGGGTCTACAATGAGCAGTTCTTC,few,TRBV5-1,TRBD2,TRBJ2-1